This record looks at one TCR beta chain sequence and its context. Its antigen remains unidentified. The data were obtained in a study of cytomegalovirus exposure and HLA in healthy donors. About the research overall: The early release's HLA-typed donors yielded roughly 85 million unique TCRs. Study findings and constraints: It was assumed in the presence/absence analyses that sequencing depth was roughly uniform across donors. Cytomegalovirus status was reportedly diagnosed by the classifier with high specificity and sensitivity.

The V end lost 2 bases, the J end lost 2 bases, and 6 bases lay between the germline ends. The V gene's germline CDR1 is MDHEN and CDR2 SYDVKM. CDR3 length: 13 residues. PCR involved 60 Vbeta and 13 Jbeta primers. In the original workflow: Per a later analysis, the number of unique TCR beta chains was approximately 80 million, of which some 9.9 million were shared. The method was immunoSEQ multiplex PCR; TCRdb's version includes in-frame clones alone and lacks a portion of them. Clonal size and the V and J genes are those of that table, whereas D and trimming came from the DNA. The repertoire includes about 84,000 clones, around 78% of them detected once, and roughly 2.6% sits in the top ten.

Specimen: PBMCs. The receptor's source is a male donor in good health and CMV-seropositive. The rearrangement links TRBV28 to TRBJ1-1; D is ambiguous. The CDR3 DNA reads as TGTGCCAGCAGTTTAGTCCAAAACACTGAAGCTTTCTTT. As protein: CASSLVQNTEAFF.